This TCR beta chain was observed in a study of blood T cell repertoires in COVID-19. Study background: Both acute and convalescent COVID-19 samples were obtained from the United States, Italy and Spain. T cells, B-cell-depleted T cells, or PBMCs provided the cDNA or gDNA that served as material.

Germline V gene lookup returns CDR1 SGHTA and CDR2 FQGTGA. CDR3 length: 14 residues. V was pared by 2 bases and J by 6 bases, with 13 bases between. As processed by the authors: Counts of nucleated cells, estimated from reference gene primer amplification, were obtained. Profiling relied on immunoSEQ multiplex PCR, and the TCRdb table lists in-frame clones only, not all of them. V and J calls and clone size come straight from that table; D and trimming were deduced from the DNA. The sample contains 97,000 or so clones, around 80% of which appear only once. The rearrangement links TRBV7-3 to TRBJ1-1; possible D gene TRBD1, 5 bases. Specimen: peripheral blood. This TCR was recovered from a man between 65 and 85 years old with acute or convalescent COVID-19. Here the CDR3 DNA reads TGTGCCAGCAGCTTAGGGGGGTTGACTGCTGAAGCTTTCTTT. It specifies CASSLGGLTAEAFF.